The 32 T cell receptor beta chains presented below share a single source sample, sequenced in a study of cytomegalovirus exposure and HLA in healthy donors. It was with 60 Vbeta and 13 Jbeta primers that the PCR ran. The protocol was immunoSEQ multiplex PCR, while the TCRdb copy is restricted to in-frame clones and leaves out a portion. The repertoire holds 170,000 or so clones, with roughly 78% as singletons. Sequenced: PBMCs. The receptors originated from a woman aged 50 to 60 in good health and CMV-seropositive.

CDR3 region: CASSPTEGMPQHF. The DNA of the CDR3 is TGTGCCAGCTCACCCACGGAGGGGATGCCCCAGCATTTT. This rearrangement joins TRBV18 to TRBJ1-5; TRBD1 might be the D (5 bases). The V gene's germline CDR1 is KGHSH and CDR2 LQKENI. The CDR3 extends over 13 amino acids. V was clipped by 3 bases and J by 9 bases, with 12 bases between them.

The chain uses TRBV2 and TRBJ2-6, with D possibly TRBD1 on 6 matching bases. The V end was cut by 9 bases, the J end by 1 base, with 7 bases between. This CDR3 has 13 amino acids. CDR1 is SNHLY and CDR2 is FYNNEI in the germline V gene. CDR3 residues: CARTGSGANVLTF. CDR3 DNA: TGTGCCAGGACAGGATCTGGGGCCAACGTCCTGACTTTC. Looking up the rest from reference TRBV2 and TRBJ2-6 gives the full variable domain: EPEVTQTPSHQVTQMGQEVILRCVPISNHLYFYWYRQILGQKVEFLVSFYNNEISEKSEIFDDQFSVERPDGSNFTLKIRSTKLEDSAMYFCARTGSGANVLTFGAGSRLTVL.

The genes are TRBV29-1 and TRBJ2-4, with 12 positions matching TRBD2. The CDR3 covers 15 residues. Unmatched junction bases numbered 9, after V lost 7 bases and J lost 5 bases. Germline CDR1 reads SQVTM; CDR2 reads ANQGSEA. CDR3 bases: TGCAGCGCCGAGAATCCTAGCGGGGGGGAAAACATTCAGTACTTC. This encodes CSAENPSGGENIQYF.

The chain uses TRBV19 and TRBJ1-1; D not certain. Trimming took 3 bases from V and 1 from J, leaving 18 bases between them. This CDR3 spans 17 amino acids. Germline V lookup: CDR1 LNHDA, CDR2 SQIVND (reference sequence). The CDR3 region is CASSILRGPTPNTEAFF. CDR3 nucleotides: TGTGCCAGTAGTATTCTACGGGGTCCGACTCCGAACACTGAAGCTTTCTTT.

V is TRBV7-9 and J is TRBJ1-6; TRBD1 matches 8 bases. Germline values: CDR1 SEHNR, CDR2 FQNEAQ (reference sequence). V lost 5 bases and J lost 7; bases outside the gene matches: 7. CDR3 length: 15 amino acids. CDR3 coding DNA: TGTGCCAGCAGCGCCTGGACAGGGCAGAATTCACCCCTCCACTTT. Residues: CASSAWTGQNSPLHF. The variable domain in full, completed from reference TRBV7-9 and TRBJ1-6, reads DTGVSQNPRHKITKRGQNVTFRCDPISEHNRLYWYRQTLGQGPEFLTYFQNEAQLEKSRLLSDRFSAERPKGSFSTLEIQRTEQGDSAMYLCASSAWTGQNSPLHFGNGTRLTVT.

As to this clone: This specimen includes other DNA sequences encoding the same CDR3. J is TRBJ1-1 and V is TRBV30, with a tentative D call TRBD1 (5 bases). This CDR3 has 13 amino acids. The germline CDR1 and CDR2 sequences are GTSNPN and SVGIG (reference sequence). Between the trimmed V and J ends, which lost 0 bases and 4 bases, there was a span of 9 bases. CDR3 sequence reads: CAWSVGAGTEAFF. CDR3 in DNA: TGTGCCTGGAGTGTAGGGGCAGGCACTGAAGCTTTCTTT.

The chain combines TRBV7-9 with TRBJ1-2; no clear D gene. From germline, CDR1 is SEHNR and CDR2 FQNEAQ (reference sequence). The CDR3 covers 15 residues. V lost 5 bases and J lost 0, with 13 bases in between. For the CDR3, the DNA is TGTGCCAGCAGCGAATACGGAGGAGCTAACTATGGCTACACCTTC. Protein: CASSEYGGANYGYTF.

This clone was seen a handful of times. The J gene is TRBJ2-2, the V gene TRBV18; weak D call: TRBD2 (6 bases). The CDR3 extends over 16 amino acids. The V gene's germline CDR1 is KGHSH and CDR2 LQKENI. Deletions cut 3 bases from V and 1 base from J, with 12 bases between. The CDR3 coding sequence is TGTGCCAGCTCACCTCCTCAGGGACTGAACACCGGGGAGCTGTTTTTT. Translated: CASSPPQGLNTGELFF.

V is TRBV5-8 and J is TRBJ1-1; D not resolved. V lost 5 bases, J lost 4 bases, and 15 bases lay in between. Germline CDR1 and CDR2: SGHTS and YDEGEE. There are 14 residues in the CDR3. The CDR3 DNA follows: TGTGCCAGCAGGGAGGGCCCTGTGGGCACTGAAGCTTTCTTT. Translation: CASREGPVGTEAFF.

CDR3 residues: CAISPKTGGPNTGELFF. The CDR3 nucleotides are TGTGCCATCAGTCCCAAGACGGGGGGACCGAACACCGGGGAGCTGTTTTTT. The chain carries TRBV10-3 and TRBJ2-2; 7 bases are a match to TRBD2. The ends lost 5 bases at V and 0 bases at J; junction bases unmatched: 9. The CDR3 length is 17 residues. Germline CDR1 is ENHRY and CDR2 is SYGVKD.

The V and J genes are TRBV6-1 and TRBJ1-5; D gene ambiguous. The CDR3 totals 14 residues. V was trimmed by 8 bases and J by 1 base, leaving 12 bases between them. In germline, CDR1 is MNHNS, CDR2 SASEGT. This chain's CDR3 is CASGRSGSNQPQHF. CDR3 in DNA: TGTGCCAGCGGGCGATCGGGGAGCAATCAGCCCCAGCATTTT.

This clone appeared once. In DNA, the CDR3 is TGTGCCAGCAGCTTGGAAGGGAGCTCCTACAATGAGCAGTTCTTC. As protein: CASSLEGSSYNEQFF. V usage is TRBV5-4 and J usage is TRBJ2-1; D perhaps matches TRBD2 (5 bases). The germline CDR1 and CDR2 sequences are SGHNT and YYREEE (reference sequence). This CDR3 contains 15 residues. V was pared by 0 bases and J by 0 bases, with 7 bases between.

This clone appeared once. The CDR3 is CASSVVEVGGTEAFF. The CDR3, as DNA: TGTGCCAGCAGTGTTGTGGAGGTGGGAGGCACTGAAGCTTTCTTT. The V and J genes are TRBV6-1 and TRBJ1-1, with D unresolved. Germline CDR1 is MNHNS and CDR2 is SASEGT. The CDR3 contains 15 residues. Trimming pared 4 bases from V and 4 bases from J, leaving 16 bases between.

The chain links TRBV5-4 to TRBJ2-5, with 9 positions matching TRBD2. The CDR3 runs 14 residues. V shed 4 bases and J 5 bases; nucleotides not matched to a gene: 6. CDR1 and CDR2 (germline): SGHNT, YYREEE (reference sequence). The CDR3 DNA reads TGTGCCAGCAGCCCGGGACTAGCTTACGAGACCCAGTACTTC. Its protein is CASSPGLAYETQYF.

Only a few counts were recorded for this clone. The genes are TRBV29-1 and TRBJ1-5, with 7 bases matching TRBD1. Losses at the gene ends were 6 bases for V and 2 bases for J; bases not matched to a gene: 7. The CDR3 has 14 amino acids. Germline CDR1 SQVTM, CDR2 ANQGSEA. CDR3 in DNA: TGCAGCGTCGCAGGGGGTCGGGGCAATCAGCCCCAGCATTTT. This gives the protein CSVAGGRGNQPQHF.

This sequence joins TRBV12-2 and TRBJ1-3; the table names TRBD1, a call not compared with the DNA. TRBV12-2 represents a pseudogene. This CDR3 has 17 amino acids. The CDR3 bases are TGTGCAAGTCGCCCTCGACAGGGCAGGGCTAATTTTGGGACCATATATTTT. Translating gives CASRPRQGRANFGTIYF.

This clone was seen just once. This chain links TRBV6-5 with TRBJ1-1, with D uncertain. Germline V gives CDR1 MNHEY, CDR2 SVGAGI. The CDR3 loop spans 16 amino acids. Between the trimmed V and J ends, which lost 0 bases and 1 base, there was a span of 12 bases. The CDR3 bases are TGTGCCAGCAGTTACTCGACGGACTGGGGGAACACTGAAGCTTTCTTT. It translates to CASSYSTDWGNTEAFF.

The chain employs TRBV27 and TRBJ1-1; D might be TRBD1 (6 bases). Germline loops: CDR1 MNHEY, CDR2 SMNVEV (reference sequence). The CDR3 loop spans 13 amino acids. The ends were cut back, 4 bases at V and 6 bases at J, with 12 bases in the middle. CDR3: CASSSSGVAEAFF. The DNA for the CDR3 is TGTGCCAGCAGTTCCTCAGGGGTGGCTGAAGCTTTCTTT.

This sequence joins TRBV10-2 and TRBJ2-7; no firm D call. This CDR3 is built from 13 residues. Germline CDR1 is WSHSY and CDR2 is SAAADI. Trimming left V 0 bases short and J 2 bases short, with 5 bases between. In DNA, the CDR3 is TGCGCCAGCAGTGAGTCGGGCACCTACGAGCAGTACTTC. Translation gives CASSESGTYEQYF.

This clone came up a few times. This chain joins TRBV9 and TRBJ1-5; D remains ambiguous. The CDR3 runs 14 residues. CDR1 is SGDLS and CDR2 is YYNGEE in the germline V gene. The V and J ends lost 0 bases and 0 bases respectively, with 4 bases between them. Written as DNA, the CDR3 is TGTGCCAGCAGCGTAGGAGGTAGCAATCAGCCCCAGCATTTT. This sequence encodes CASSVGGSNQPQHF.

This chain links TRBV7-2 with TRBJ1-2; D is ambiguous. Germline CDR1 reads SGHTA; CDR2 reads FQGNSA. The CDR3 length is 13 residues. V was cut by 1 base and J by 5 bases, with 8 bases left in between. Here the CDR3 DNA reads TGTGCCAGCAGCTTAGGGCAGAGGTATGGCTACACCTTC. This codes for CASSLGQRYGYTF. Filled out from reference TRBV7-2 and TRBJ1-2, the complete variable domain reads GAGVSQSPSNKVTEKGKDVELRCDPISGHTALYWYRQSLGQGLEFLIYFQGNSAPDKSGLPSDRFSAERTGGSVSTLTIQRTQQEDSAVYLCASSLGQRYGYTFGSGTRLTVV.

The chain employs TRBV11-2 and TRBJ1-1; TRBD1 is a possible D gene (5 bases). The V end was cut by 7 bases, the J end by 3 bases, with 18 bases between. The CDR3 runs to 15 residues. Germline V lookup: CDR1 SGHAT, CDR2 FQNNGV. CDR3 DNA sequence: TGTGCCAGCACTCCCACGGGACTGGTGGACACTGAAGCTTTCTTT. Translation: CASTPTGLVDTEAFF. The full variable domain, rest sourced from reference TRBV11-2 and TRBJ1-1, is EAGVAQSPRYKIIEKRQSVAFWCNPISGHATLYWYQQILGQGPKLLIQFQNNGVVDDSQLPKDRFSAERLKGVDSTLKIQPAKLEDSAVYLCASTPTGLVDTEAFFGQGTRLTVV.

This clone appeared once. At one of its ends the junction is not consistent with the germline gene, which may arise from a read error. CDR3 sequence reads: CAGSLQEGIRQPQHF. The CDR3 region has the DNA TGTGCCGGCAGCTTACAGGAGGGAATAAGACAGCCCCAGCATTTT. The genes are TRBV7-6 and TRBJ1-5, with a tentative D call TRBD1 (5 bases). In germline, CDR1 is SGHVS, CDR2 FNYEAQ. The CDR3 extends over 15 amino acids.

The genes are TRBV27 and TRBJ2-2; D might be TRBD2 (8 bases). V lost 4 bases and J lost 5, with 14 bases in between. The germline V gene encodes CDR1 MNHEY and CDR2 SMNVEV (reference sequence). The CDR3 consists of 15 residues. The CDR3 DNA is TGTGCCAGCAGTTCCGGGAGGGGGCGAACCGGGGAGCTGTTTTTT. Its translation is CASSSGRGRTGELFF.

This chain links TRBV6-5 with TRBJ2-1, with D maybe TRBD2 (5 bases). The ends were cut back, 6 bases at V and 6 bases at J, with 9 bases in the middle. CDR1 is MNHEY and CDR2 is SVGAGI in the germline V gene. The CDR3 covers 12 residues. CDR3 region: CASRTTGNEQFF. The DNA of the CDR3 is TGTGCCAGCAGGACTACGGGCAATGAGCAGTTCTTC.

The rearrangement uses TRBV5-8 and TRBJ1-2, with D possibly matching TRBD1 (5 bases). V lost 4 bases and J 5 bases, leaving 18 bases between the germline ends. Germline values: CDR1 SGHTS, CDR2 YDEGEE. The CDR3 extends over 15 amino acids. The CDR3 region has the DNA TGTGCCAGCAGCAATGCCCGGGGGTCGGTGTATGGCTACACCTTC. It yields the protein CASSNARGSVYGYTF. The full variable domain, in which reference TRBV5-8 and TRBJ1-2 provide the parts outside the CDR3, is EAGVTQSPTHLIKTRGQQATLRCSPISGHTSVYWYQQALGLGLQFLLWYDEGEERNRGNFPPRFSGRQFPNYSSELNVNALELEDSALYLCASSNARGSVYGYTFGSGTRLTVV.

DNA for the CDR3: TGTGCCAGTAGTATGGGACTTTACGATCAGCCCCAGCATTTT. Translated, it gives CASSMGLYDQPQHF. This chain connects TRBV19 to TRBJ1-5, with a weak D call TRBD1 (5 bases). This CDR3 is built from 14 residues. Trimming removed 3 bases at V and 5 bases at J, with 11 bases between. The V gene's germline CDR1 is LNHDA and CDR2 SQIVND (reference sequence).

This sequence joins TRBV7-2 and TRBJ2-1; D call uncertain. The CDR3 is 13 residues long. The germline V and J ends were trimmed by 5 bases and 0 bases, with 5 bases remaining between them. Per the germline V gene, CDR1 is SGHTA and CDR2 is FQGNSA. CDR3 sequence: CASSPGSYNEQFF. CDR3 nucleotide sequence: TGTGCCAGCAGCCCCGGCTCCTACAATGAGCAGTTCTTC.

This sequence joins TRBV19 and TRBJ2-1, with D tentatively TRBD1 (5 bases). V was cut by 7 bases and J by 2 bases, with 15 bases left in between. The CDR3 spans 15 residues. Germline loops: CDR1 LNHDA, CDR2 SQIVND (reference sequence). The CDR3 protein is CASKNGAQTYNEQFF. The CDR3 bases are TGTGCCAGTAAAAATGGGGCCCAAACCTACAATGAGCAGTTCTTC.

The chain links TRBV6-5 to TRBJ2-7, with D maybe TRBD2 (5 bases). Germline V gives CDR1 MNHEY, CDR2 SVGAGI. The CDR3 consists of 13 residues. V gave up 5 bases and J gave up 2 bases, with 10 bases separating them. The CDR3 DNA reads TGTGCCAGCAGTCGGAGGACCGCCTACGAGCAGTACTTC. Its translation is CASSRRTAYEQYF.

The chain is built from TRBV2 and TRBJ1-2; 10 bases agree with TRBD1. This CDR3 spans 12 amino acids. The junction had 6 bases not matched to a gene; V was cut back by 9 bases and J by 8 bases. CDR1 is SNHLY, CDR2 FYNNEI, per germline. For the CDR3, the DNA is TGTGCCAGTAGGACAGGGGGGAAAGGCTACACCTTC. Translating it yields CASRTGGKGYTF.

For the CDR3, the DNA is TGTGCCAGCAGCTTTAGCAGCCTCATGAACACTGAAGCTTTCTTT. Translating it yields CASSFSSLMNTEAFF. The V and J genes are TRBV5-5 and TRBJ1-1; no clear D. The CDR3 spans 15 residues. Trimming shortened V by 2 bases and J by 0 bases, and 11 bases separated the two germline ends. The V gene's germline CDR1 is SGHKS and CDR2 YYEKEE (reference sequence).